One and the same sample provided the 10 T cell receptor beta chains below, sequenced in a study of T cell clonality in common variable immunodeficiency. Measured with immunoSEQ multiplex PCR; TCRdb has only the in-frame clones, and not every one. The sample was found to contain about 66,000 clones, and every one recurs. The sequencing sample was made of peripheral blood mononuclear cells. The receptor source for this set is a person aged 18 to 75 in good health.

This clone was counted ten times or more. From the germline J gene comes the end of the CDR3, since the read stops 3 residues before it. The rearrangement uses TRBV20-1 and TRBJ2-1; 8 nucleotides align to TRBD2. V was pared by 5 bases and J by 9 bases, with 9 bases of the junction left unmatched. Germline values: CDR1 DFQATT, CDR2 SNEGSKA (reference sequence). The CDR3 loop spans 13 amino acids. The CDR3 DNA, read in part, is TGCAGTGCTGGGGGACTAGGTGCGATTGAG. Its translation: CSAGGLGAIE. The full-length CDR3 reads as CSAGGLGAIEQFF.

In its sample, this clone was seen many times. With the read ending 3 residues before the CDR3 end, the germline J gene is used to fill in that end. The rearrangement links TRBV11-2 to TRBJ2-1; 9 bases are a match to TRBD2. Germline CDR1 reads SGHAT; CDR2 reads FQNNGV. The J segment lost 9 bases and the V segment lost 2 bases, leaving 8 bases of the junction unmatched. This CDR3 is 15 amino acids long. The sequenced CDR3 bases are TGTGCCAGCAGCTTAAATGCGGGAGGGCCAGGTGAG. This encodes CASSLNAGGPGE. The full CDR3 protein reads CASSLNAGGPGEQFF.

This clone was recorded at least ten times. The observed sequence ends 3 residues before the CDR3 terminus, with the missing tail filled in from the germline J gene. This chain joins TRBV20-1 and TRBJ2-7; possible D gene TRBD1, 6 bases. V was trimmed by 6 bases and J by 4 bases, leaving 13 bases between them. Germline CDR1 is DFQATT and CDR2 is SNEGSKA (reference sequence). The CDR3 totals 12 residues. The CDR3 region is CSATDRLYEQYF. The sequenced part of the CDR3 DNA is TGCAGTGCGACGGACAGACTGTACGAG.

This clone was counted many times. The read halts 3 residues ahead of the CDR3 end, with the missing end drawn from the germline J gene. The chain is built from TRBV20-1 and TRBJ2-5; the D gene is possibly TRBD2 (5 bases). The CDR3 is made up of 12 amino acids. Germline values: CDR1 DFQATT, CDR2 SNEGSKA (reference sequence). V lost 3 bases, J lost 5 bases, and 10 bases lay in between. CDR3 bases read: TGCAGTGCTAGTGGTCGAGGGGAGACC. Its translation: CSASGRGET. The whole CDR3 is CSASGRGETQYF.

In regard to this clone: The read falls 3 residues short of the CDR3 end, and the missing part is taken from the germline J gene. The chain combines TRBV7-6 with TRBJ1-2; 8 nucleotides line up with TRBD1. This CDR3 is 14 amino acids long. J was trimmed by 3 bases and V by 5 bases; bases with no gene match: 5. CDR1 SGHVS and CDR2 FNYEAQ come from the germline V gene. The CDR3 bases that were read are TGTGCCAGCAGCCCCGGGACAGGATACTATGGC. This sequence encodes CASSPGTGYYG. The entire CDR3 is CASSPGTGYYGYTF. The full variable domain, its missing parts supplied by reference TRBV7-6 and TRBJ1-2, is GAGVSQSPRYKVTKRGQDVALRCDPISGHVSLYWYRQALGQGPEFLTYFNYEAQQDKSGLPNDRFSAERPEGSISTLTIQRTEQRDSAMYRCASSPGTGYYGYTFGSGTRLTVV.

There are many counts of this clone. This CDR3 is CASSLEGSYEQYF. The sequenced part of the CDR3 DNA is TGCGCCAGCAGCTTGGAGGGTTCCTACGAG. The rearrangement uses TRBV5-1 and TRBJ2-7; D not resolved. The read is 3 residues too short to cover the CDR3 end, so that end is filled in from the germline J gene. The germline gives CDR1 SGHRS, CDR2 YFSETQ. This CDR3 has 13 residues. Trimming shortened V by 0 bases and J by 1 base, and 5 bases separated the two germline ends.

This clone was found many times. From the germline J gene comes the end of the CDR3, since the read stops 3 residues before it. The chain employs TRBV7-8 and TRBJ1-1; no reliable D call. Germline V gene sequence: CDR1 SGHVS, CDR2 FQNEAQ. CDR3 length equals 15 residues. V lost 2 bases and J lost 0, with 10 bases in between. The CDR3 sequence is CASSLSTAMNTEAFF. CDR3 DNA (partial): TGTGCCAGCAGCTTATCAACAGCCATGAACACTGAA. Drawing the rest from reference TRBV7-8 and TRBJ1-1, the complete variable domain is GAGVSQSPRYKVAKRGQDVALRCDPISGHVSLFWYQQALGQGPEFLTYFQNEAQLDKSGLPSDRFFAERPEGSVSTLKIQRTQQEDSAVYLCASSLSTAMNTEAFFGQGTRLTVV.

By its share, this clone is medium-sized (0.01 to 0.1%). The read finishes 3 residues shy of the CDR3 end, and the germline J gene is used to complete it. V usage is TRBV7-9 and J usage is TRBJ1-2; D not resolved. Trimming pared 1 base from V and 2 bases from J, leaving 11 bases between. The V gene's germline CDR1 is SEHNR and CDR2 FQNEAQ (reference sequence). The CDR3 runs 15 residues. The CDR3 loop is CASSLVGQENYGYTF. The sequenced CDR3 bases are TGTGCCAGCAGCTTAGTTGGGCAGGAAAACTATGGC.

In its sample, this clone was seen many times. The read falls 3 residues short of the CDR3 end, and the missing part is taken from the germline J gene. The V gene is TRBV5-1, the J gene TRBJ2-3, with unresolved D. V was pared by 0 bases and J by 0 bases, with 11 bases between. Per germline, CDR1 SGHRS and CDR2 YFSETQ. The length of the CDR3 is 16 residues. CDR3 DNA (partial): TGCGCCAGCAGCTTGGCCCTCATCGGGAGCACAGATACG. It translates to CASSLALIGSTDT. In full, the CDR3 is CASSLALIGSTDTQYF.

This clone was counted many times. The read ends 3 residues shy of where the CDR3 ends; the end is completed using the germline J gene. The V call is TRBV19, the J call TRBJ1-5; D may be TRBD1 (6 bases). The CDR3 is 15 residues long. V lost 3 bases and J 4 bases, leaving 13 bases between the germline ends. Germline lookup yields CDR1 LNHDA and CDR2 SQIVND (reference sequence). The CDR3 bases that were read are TGTGCCAGTAGTATTTACGGACAGCTTAATCAGCCC. Protein sequence: CASSIYGQLNQP. The full CDR3 reads CASSIYGQLNQPQHF. Full variable domain (rest looked up from reference TRBV19 and TRBJ1-5): DGGITQSPKYLFRKEGQNVTLSCEQNLNHDAMYWYRQDPGQGLRLIYYSQIVNDFQKGDIAEGYSVSREKKESFPLTVTSAQKNPTAFYLCASSIYGQLNQPQHFGDGTRLSIL.